Listed here are 26 T cell receptor beta chains from one sample, sequenced in a study of shared T cell receptors in the human thymus (dated by TCRdb to about 2021). Receptor amplification or capture employed the immunoSEQ multiplex PCR assay. In its TCRdb copy, this immuneACCESS table keeps in-frame sequences only and misses some clones. Where compared with another copy, unresolved V genes explain less than half of these, and the others have no known cause. In this sample the table shows more than 550,000 clones, approximately 85% of which occur a single time. Over 0.008% of the sample belongs to the ten largest clones. This sample was also put to use in a study of human thymus T cells.

Input material: thymocytes. The receptor set was obtained from a girl under three years old with a congenital heart defect. Donor details come from another sample of the same person, matched by shared clones.

The chain links TRBV14 to TRBJ1-1; TRBD1 agrees at 7 bases. The CDR3 has 15 amino acids. J lost 4 bases, V lost 3 bases, and 8 bases had no gene match. CDR1 is SGHDN, CDR2 FVKESK, per germline. CDR3 residues: CASSQVDRVTTEAFF. In nucleotides, the CDR3 is TGTGCCAGCAGCCAGGTAGACAGGGTGACCACTGAAGCTTTCTTT. Variable domain in full (rest from reference TRBV14 and TRBJ1-1): EAGVTQFPSHSVIEKGQTVTLRCDPISGHDNLYWYRRVMGKEIKFLLHFVKESKQDESGMPNNRFLAERTGGTYSTLKVQPAELEDSGVYFCASSQVDRVTTEAFFGQGTRLTVV.

CDR3 DNA: TGTGCCATCAGGGCTGACAGGGCCATCTCCTACGAGCAGTACTTC. This sequence encodes CAIRADRAISYEQYF. The chain employs TRBV10-3 and TRBJ2-7; 7 nucleotides agree with TRBD1. This CDR3 has 15 residues. Unmatched junction bases numbered 8, after V lost 6 bases and J lost 0 bases. Germline values: CDR1 ENHRY, CDR2 SYGVKD.

The CDR3 region has the DNA TGTGCCAGCAGCCAGGTGGACAGGGGGGATTACTCTGGAAACACCATATATTTT. Protein sequence: CASSQVDRGDYSGNTIYF. J is TRBJ1-3 and V is TRBV14, with TRBD1 identical over 10 bases. Germline V gene sequence: CDR1 SGHDN, CDR2 FVKESK. V gave up 3 bases and J gave up 0 bases; unmatched junction bases: 8. This CDR3 spans 18 amino acids.

V is TRBV10-3 and J is TRBJ2-1, with D possibly TRBD2 on 7 matching bases. This CDR3 comprises 17 residues. The germline V and J ends were trimmed by 3 bases and 2 bases, with 17 bases remaining between them. Per the germline V gene, CDR1 is ENHRY and CDR2 is SYGVKD. The CDR3 DNA is TGTGCCATCAGTGAAGGGGAGAGGGGGGGCGCCTACAATGAGCAGTTCTTC. Translating gives CAISEGERGGAYNEQFF.

The rearrangement uses TRBV10-3 and TRBJ2-3, with 11 bases aligning to TRBD2. There are 19 residues in the CDR3. The trim removed 2 bases at V and 2 bases at J, leaving 12 bases unmatched. Per the germline V gene, CDR1 is ENHRY and CDR2 is SYGVKD. In DNA form, the CDR3 reads TGTGCCATCAGTGAGGGGGGTTCCGGGACTAGCGGACCCACAGATACGCAGTATTTT. This codes for CAISEGGSGTSGPTDTQYF.

The V gene is TRBV11-2, the J gene TRBJ2-3; TRBD2 agrees at 13 bases. This CDR3 spans 17 amino acids. CDR1 and CDR2 from the germline V gene are SGHAT and FQNNGV. V lost 1 base to trimming and J lost 3 bases; unmatched junction nucleotides: 4. CDR3 coding DNA: TGTGCCAGCAGCTTAGCTCCGACTAGCGGGGGGACAGATACGCAGTATTTT. Protein sequence: CASSLAPTSGGTDTQYF.

The rearrangement joins TRBV9 to TRBJ1-3; no firm D call. This CDR3 comprises 14 residues. Germline V gene lookup returns CDR1 SGDLS and CDR2 YYNGEE. V was shortened by 4 bases and J by 3 bases, with 11 bases between the two germline ends. CDR3 sequence reads: CASSPPRVGNTIYF. The DNA of the CDR3 is TGTGCCAGCAGCCCCCCGCGCGTTGGAAACACCATATATTTT. Together with reference TRBV9 and TRBJ1-3, the CDR3 gives the full variable domain: DSGVTQTPKHLITATGQRVTLRCSPRSGDLSVYWYQQSLDQGLQFLIQYYNGEERAKGNILERFSAQQFPDLHSELNLSSLELGDSALYFCASSPPRVGNTIYFGEGSWLTVV.

The CDR3 is CAITAGQGSSGNTIYF. CDR3 nucleotide sequence: TGTGCCATCACCGCGGGACAGGGAAGCTCTGGAAACACCATATATTTT. This chain joins TRBV10-3 and TRBJ1-3, with TRBD1 identical over 9 bases. Germline V gene lookup returns CDR1 ENHRY and CDR2 SYGVKD. CDR3 length: 16 residues. The V segment lost 7 bases and the J segment 0 bases; nucleotides outside the gene matches: 7.

V gene TRBV4-2 combines with J gene TRBJ1-1, with D unclear. Trimming shortened V by 0 bases and J by 2 bases, and 4 bases separated the two germline ends. The CDR3 extends over 13 amino acids. Per germline, CDR1 LGHNA and CDR2 YNFKEQ. CDR3 protein: CASSQDPNTEAFF. CDR3 in DNA: TGTGCCAGCAGCCAAGATCCAAACACTGAAGCTTTCTTT.

The chain has TRBV19 and TRBJ1-1; D remains ambiguous. V was clipped by 5 bases and J by 1 base, with 14 bases between them. The CDR3 loop spans 15 amino acids. Looked up from germline, CDR1 is LNHDA and CDR2 is SQIVND (reference sequence). The CDR3 nucleotides read TGTGCCAGTAGTCCCCGGGATCCTGGGAACACTGAAGCTTTCTTT. It translates to CASSPRDPGNTEAFF.

The rearrangement uses TRBV14 and TRBJ2-5; D not resolved. The CDR3 is made up of 14 amino acids. Between the trimmed V and J ends, which lost 4 bases and 5 bases, there was a span of 14 bases. Germline assignment: CDR1 SGHDN and CDR2 FVKESK. CDR3 in amino acids: CASSRRSVVETQYF. The CDR3 DNA follows: TGTGCCAGCAGCCGACGAAGCGTGGTCGAGACCCAGTACTTC.

The CDR3 DNA reads as TGTGCCTGGATGGAGCGCCAGGAGCAGTACTTC. This gives the protein CAWMERQEQYF. The chain uses TRBV30 and TRBJ2-7; no reliable D call. The germline gives CDR1 GTSNPN, CDR2 SVGIG (reference sequence). V was clipped by 4 bases and J by 7 bases, with 11 bases between them. This CDR3 is 11 amino acids long.

V is TRBV15 and J is TRBJ1-1; TRBD1 agrees at 10 bases. CDR1 is LNHNV and CDR2 is YYDKDF in the germline V gene (reference sequence). The CDR3 is made up of 18 amino acids. Unmatched junction bases numbered 13, after V lost 3 bases and J lost 3 bases. DNA for the CDR3: TGTGCCACCAGCAGGAAGACAGGGGGCGAGAGGGTGGACACTGAAGCTTTCTTT. Its translation: CATSRKTGGERVDTEAFF.

This clone was counted between two and nine times. The chain links TRBV6-1 to TRBJ1-6; 7 bases align to TRBD1. The CDR3 is 18 residues long. Germline CDR1 is MNHNS and CDR2 is SASEGT. Trimming cost V 3 bases and J 4 bases; bases outside gene matches: 12. CDR3 coding DNA: TGTGCCAGCAGTGAGAGTAGGGGGGACAGAGCATATAATTCACCCCTCCACTTT. It translates to CASSESRGDRAYNSPLHF.

The chain joins TRBV7-9 to TRBJ1-5; D perhaps matches TRBD1 (5 bases). Trimming took 0 bases from V and 0 from J, leaving 12 bases between them. There are 17 residues in the CDR3. The germline gives CDR1 SEHNR, CDR2 FQNEAQ (reference sequence). The CDR3 here is CASSLAGGRNSNQPQHF. For the CDR3, the DNA is TGTGCCAGCAGCTTAGCGGGGGGACGGAATAGCAATCAGCCCCAGCATTTT. The variable domain in full, with the rest retrieved from reference TRBV7-9 and TRBJ1-5, is DTGVSQNPRHKITKRGQNVTFRCDPISEHNRLYWYRQTLGQGPEFLTYFQNEAQLEKSRLLSDRFSAERPKGSFSTLEIQRTEQGDSAMYLCASSLAGGRNSNQPQHFGDGTRLSIL.

This chain connects TRBV10-1 to TRBJ1-5; D perhaps matches TRBD1 (6 bases). Trimming took off 6 bases at V and 0 bases at J, with 9 bases between the two ends. This CDR3 has 14 amino acids. CDR1 is WNHNN, CDR2 SYGVQD, per germline (reference sequence). The CDR3: CASSARGSNQPQHF. In DNA form, the CDR3 reads TGCGCCAGCAGCGCCAGGGGTAGCAATCAGCCCCAGCATTTT.

This clone was observed a handful of times. The chain uses TRBV6-5 and TRBJ2-5; TRBD2 is a possible D gene (5 bases). Germline assignment: CDR1 MNHEY and CDR2 SVGAGI. The V and J ends lost 4 bases and 3 bases respectively, with 12 bases between them. CDR3 length equals 14 residues. The CDR3 DNA sequence: TGTGCCAGCAGTTCCTCGGACGGGGAAGAGACCCAGTACTTC. Protein: CASSSSDGEETQYF.

This clone was seen a handful of times. This chain joins TRBV7-4 and TRBJ1-1; D unresolved. Germline CDR1 reads SGHVT; CDR2 reads SQSDAQ. The CDR3 loop spans 12 amino acids. Trimming shortened V by 5 bases and J by 1 base, and 5 bases separated the two germline ends. The CDR3 reads CASSPPNTEAFF. As DNA, the CDR3 is TGTGCCAGCAGCCCTCCGAACACTGAAGCTTTCTTT.

The chain employs TRBV19 and TRBJ1-1, with D perhaps matching TRBD1 (5 bases). V was trimmed by 2 bases and J by 1 base, leaving 17 bases between them. This CDR3 has 17 amino acids. Germline lookup yields CDR1 LNHDA and CDR2 SQIVND (reference sequence). CDR3 coding DNA: TGTGCCAGTAGTATACCCCCTGGTGGAGGGGAGAACACTGAAGCTTTCTTT. Encoded protein: CASSIPPGGGENTEAFF.

The rearrangement joins TRBV19 to TRBJ2-1, with 8 bases identical to TRBD2. The CDR3 runs 15 residues. Germline-derived CDR1 and CDR2 are LNHDA and SQIVND (reference sequence). After removal of 5 bases from V and 10 bases from J, the junction contained 13 bases not matched to a gene. CDR3 in amino acids: CASSPDFPGREEQFF. The CDR3 DNA reads as TGTGCCAGTAGTCCCGACTTTCCCGGGAGGGAAGAGCAGTTCTTC.

The rearrangement links TRBV6-1 to TRBJ1-4; maybe TRBD1 (5 bases). Germline CDR1 MNHNS, CDR2 SASEGT. The CDR3 spans 15 residues. Trimming took 3 bases from V and 6 from J, leaving 14 bases between them. The CDR3 loop reads CASSDWGRVDEKLFF. CDR3 DNA sequence: TGTGCCAGCAGTGATTGGGGCAGGGTTGATGAAAAACTGTTTTTT.

The chain carries TRBV5-6 and TRBJ2-6; a possible D gene is TRBD1 (6 bases). Per the germline V gene, CDR1 is SGHDT and CDR2 is YYEEEE. V was clipped by 3 bases and J by 2 bases, with 12 bases between them. The CDR3 is 16 amino acids. In nucleotides, the CDR3 is TGTGCCAGCAGCTGGGGGCCAGGGCCTGGGGCCAACGTCCTGACTTTC. This encodes CASSWGPGPGANVLTF.

The rearrangement links TRBV14 to TRBJ1-2; D not certain. The CDR3 extends over 17 amino acids. The V end was cut by 0 bases, the J end by 8 bases, with 22 bases between. Germline V gene lookup returns CDR1 SGHDN and CDR2 FVKESK. The CDR3 nucleotides read TGTGCCAGCAGCCAAGACCCAACCCCGTCGGGCGGGGTAGGCTACACCTTC. Translation gives CASSQDPTPSGGVGYTF.

The chain links TRBV6-5 to TRBJ1-1, with D perhaps TRBD1 (6 bases). There are 14 residues in the CDR3. Germline V lookup: CDR1 MNHEY, CDR2 SVGAGI. V was cut by 6 bases and J by 4 bases, with 15 bases left in between. CDR3 DNA sequence: TGTGCCAGCAGACAAACAGGGCTCCCCACTGAAGCTTTCTTT. Translated: CASRQTGLPTEAFF.

The chain has TRBV9 and TRBJ1-2, with 8 bases lining up with TRBD1. Germline V gene data show CDR1 as SGDLS and CDR2 as YYNGEE. The V and J ends lost 3 bases and 6 bases, in that order; junction bases with no gene match: 7. The CDR3 consists of 14 residues. As DNA, the CDR3 is TGTGCCAGCAGCGCGGTCCAGGGGGCACATGGCTACACCTTC. Residues: CASSAVQGAHGYTF.

The chain carries TRBV5-1 and TRBJ2-1; 9 nucleotides align to TRBD2. CDR1 is SGHRS, CDR2 YFSETQ, per germline. V lost 4 bases to trimming and J lost 5 bases; unmatched junction nucleotides: 10. The length of the CDR3 is 16 residues. In DNA form, the CDR3 reads TGCGCCAGCAGCGGGGCCCTAGCGGGGTCTAACAATGAGCAGTTCTTC. Translation: CASSGALAGSNNEQFF.